The 6 T cell receptor beta chains listed next were all sequenced from one sample in a study of post-analysis software for immune sequencing data. Study-wide findings and caveats: Four to six TRBV segments were more frequent in patients than controls; TRBV5-6, TRBV5-1 and TRBV20-1 belonged to this group.

For these TCRs, the target antigens are not known. Unique molecular identifiers tagged the TCR beta cDNA libraries. TCRdb re-called the PCR reads with MiXCR, one entry per CDR3 protein. The sample has roughly 800,000 distinct CDR3 sequences, about 50% seen once. Specimen: blood. Receptors were obtained from a girl aged 5 to 17 with multiple sclerosis.

The V gene is TRBV5-1, the J gene TRBJ2-5; TRBD1 aligns across 8 bases. Per germline, CDR1 SGHRS and CDR2 YFSETQ. The J segment lost 0 bases and the V segment lost 4 bases, leaving 11 bases of the junction unmatched. This CDR3 region has 17 residues. The CDR3 nucleotides are TGCGCCAGCAGCCCCGGACAGGGCCACCTGGACCAAGAGACCCAGTACTTC. This encodes CASSPGQGHLDQETQYF.

There are a few counts of this clonotype. The chain carries TRBV7-9 and TRBJ2-7; D is uncertain. The germline gives CDR1 SEHNR, CDR2 FQNEAQ (reference sequence). There are 13 residues in the CDR3. V shed 5 bases and J shed 3 bases, with 11 bases lying between them. Here the CDR3 reads CASSLRERYEQYF. As DNA, the CDR3 is TGTGCCAGCAGCCTGCGCGAGCGCTACGAGCAGTACTTC.

In its sample, this clonotype was seen many times. The CDR3 spells CASSQAMPGAEQFF. CDR3 in DNA: TGTGCCAGCAGCCAGGCTATGCCAGGGGCTGAGCAGTTCTTC. The chain joins TRBV14 to TRBJ2-1, with D perhaps TRBD1 (6 bases). V was shortened by 3 bases and J by 9 bases, with 15 bases between the two germline ends. The CDR3 consists of 14 residues. Germline V gene sequence: CDR1 SGHDN, CDR2 FVKESK. Drawing the rest from reference TRBV14 and TRBJ2-1, the complete variable domain is EAGVTQFPSHSVIEKGQTVTLRCDPISGHDNLYWYRRVMGKEIKFLLHFVKESKQDESGMPNNRFLAERTGGTYSTLKVQPAELEDSGVYFCASSQAMPGAEQFFGPGTRLTVL.

Notes on this clonotype: This may stem from a read error, because a much larger clone lies one nucleotide away. The chain recombines TRBV20-1 with TRBJ2-7; 7 bases map to TRBD1. The CDR3 sequence is 12 residues long. V shed 5 bases, J shed 2 bases, and the junction held 3 bases outside the gene matches. The V gene's germline CDR1 is DFQATT and CDR2 SNEGSKA (reference sequence). The CDR3: CSADRDAYEQYF. CDR3 DNA: TGCAGTGCTGACAGGGACGCCTACGAGCAGTACTTC.

Notes on this clonotype: The junction does not match germline at one end; this may be a read error. The CDR3 sequence is CTSSLEAWGHVKNIQYF. The CDR3, as DNA: TGCACCAGCAGCTTGGAAGCGTGGGGGCATGTCAAAAACATTCAGTACTTC. This chain links TRBV5-1 with TRBJ2-4; tentative D call: TRBD1 (6 bases). This CDR3 has 17 residues. The germline V gene encodes CDR1 SGHRS and CDR2 YFSETQ. Using reference TRBV5-1 and TRBJ2-4 for the parts outside the CDR3, the full variable domain is KAGVTQTPRYLIKTRGQQVTLSCSPISGHRSVSWYQQTPGQGLQFLFEYFSETQRNKGNFPGRFSGRQFSNSRSEMNVSTLELGDSALYLCTSSLEAWGHVKNIQYFGAGTRLSVL.

The chain carries TRBV5-1 and TRBJ2-3; maybe TRBD1 (6 bases). Germline CDR1 is SGHRS and CDR2 is YFSETQ. The length of the CDR3 is 16 residues. Between the trimmed V and J ends, which lost 3 bases and 3 bases, there was a span of 17 bases. This chain's CDR3 is CASSSRTTGNTDTQYF. The DNA of the CDR3 is TGCGCCAGCAGCTCGAGGACCACAGGGAATACAGATACGCAGTATTTT.